A selection of T cell receptor beta chains follows, all from one sample in a study of T cells in Graves' hyperthyroidism and ophthalmopathy. TCRdb passed the multiplex PCR reads through MiXCR, listing each CDR3 protein once. The sample lists 450,000 to 650,000 distinct CDR3 sequences, under 20% occurring once. Material for sequencing was blood. The receptor set was obtained from a young woman with Graves' ophthalmopathy. Both conserved end residues are part of each CDR3. The order of the fields is J gene, D gene, V gene, clone size, CDR3 protein, CDR3 DNA. D genes are given only for firm matches. Size values are once, few and many counts, or a class for expanded clones, and some rows have none.

>TRBJ2-1|-|TRBV7-9|few
CASSPRANEQFF
TGTGCCAGCAGCCCCAGGGCAAATGAGCAGTTCTTC
>TRBJ1-2|-|TRBV12-3/TRBV12-4|many
CASSLDGGLNYGYTF
TGTGCCAGCAGCCTAGACGGGGGGCTTAACTATGGCTACACCTTC
>TRBJ2-3|TRBD2|TRBV6-5|-
CASSYASGGTTDTQYF
TGTGCCAGCAGTTATGCTAGCGGGGGAACCACAGATACGCAGTATTTT
>TRBJ2-7|TRBD1|TRBV6-1|many
CASSEPGQGTLEQYF
TGTGCCAGCAGCGAACCGGGACAGGGAACCCTCGAGCAGTACTTC
>TRBJ1-5|-|TRBV19|few
CASSMFKGSNQPQHF
TGTGCCAGTAGTATGTTCAAGGGGAGCAATCAGCCCCAGCATTTT
>TRBJ2-1|TRBD2|TRBV7-2|few
CASSSLRAGGNNEQFF
TGTGCCAGCAGCTCCCTCCGAGCGGGAGGAAACAATGAGCAGTTCTTC
>TRBJ2-7|TRBD1|TRBV19|many
CASSTGQASGEQYF
TGTGCCAGTAGTACTGGACAGGCCTCGGGGGAGCAGTACTTC
>TRBJ1-1|-|TRBV2|many
CASSFDREAFF
TGTGCCAGCAGTTTCGACAGGGAAGCTTTCTTT
>TRBJ2-1|TRBD2|TRBV2|many
CASRRSGRASYNEQFF
TGTGCCAGCAGACGTAGCGGGAGGGCCTCCTACAATGAGCAGTTCTTC
>TRBJ1-1|-|TRBV28|-
CASMAGGQGPEAFF
TGTGCCAGCATGGCGGGGGGACAAGGGCCTGAAGCTTTCTTT
>TRBJ2-2|-|TRBV12-3/TRBV12-4|few
CASSWGLLSGELFF
TGTGCCAGCAGCTGGGGACTCTTATCCGGGGAGCTGTTTTTT
>TRBJ2-2|-|TRBV4-1|-
CASSHPGGRTGELFF
TGCGCCAGCAGCCACCCTGGGGGGCGCACCGGGGAGCTGTTTTTT
>TRBJ2-3|-|TRBV11-2|many
CASSLDYIGTQYF
TGTGCCAGCAGCCTGGACTATATAGGTACGCAGTATTTT
>TRBJ1-5|-|TRBV19|few
CASRTLGVSNQPQHF
TGTGCCAGTAGGACCCTCGGGGTTAGCAATCAGCCCCAGCATTTT
>TRBJ2-5|-|TRBV30|once
CAWSAQETQYF
TGTGCCTGGAGCGCGCAAGAGACCCAGTACTTC
>TRBJ2-4|TRBD1|TRBV12-3/TRBV12-4|-
CASSFDRGAKNIQYF
TGTGCCAGCAGTTTTGACAGGGGCGCCAAAAACATTCAGTACTTC
>TRBJ2-1|-|TRBV30|few
CAWSARLTGSNEQFF
TGTGCCTGGAGCGCGAGACTAACAGGGTCCAATGAGCAGTTCTTC
>TRBJ2-3|TRBD2|TRBV7-8|many
CASSLGGGAADTQYF
TGTGCCAGCAGCTTGGGGGGGGGAGCCGCAGATACGCAGTATTTT
>TRBJ2-1|-|TRBV7-3|many
CASSLKSSLGYEQFF
TGTGCCAGCAGCTTAAAGTCCAGTCTGGGCTATGAGCAGTTCTTC
>TRBJ2-3|-|TRBV6-1|once
CASSEVGPHTQYF
TGTGCCAGCAGTGAAGTGGGACCACATACGCAGTATTTT
>TRBJ1-2|TRBD1|TRBV11-2|many
CASSSTLGQGHYGYTF
TGTGCCAGCAGTTCGACCTTGGGACAGGGCCACTATGGCTACACCTTC
>TRBJ2-2|-|TRBV12-3/TRBV12-4|many
CASWRGRDTGELFF
TGTGCCAGCTGGAGGGGCCGCGACACCGGGGAGCTGTTTTTT
>TRBJ2-1|TRBD2|TRBV7-2|many
CASSLMALAGGYNEQFF
TGTGCCAGCAGCCTTATGGCACTAGCGGGAGGATACAATGAGCAGTTCTTC
>TRBJ1-1|-|TRBV19|-
CASSIDAGTNTEAFF
TGTGCCAGTAGTATAGACGCAGGAACAAACACTGAAGCTTTCTTT
>TRBJ2-7|-|TRBV12-3/TRBV12-4|many
CASTVSVPIYEQYF
TGTGCCAGCACAGTTTCGGTACCGATCTACGAGCAGTACTTC
>TRBJ2-3|TRBD2|TRBV7-2|few
CASSSILAEHTDTQYF
TGTGCCAGCAGCTCGATACTAGCGGAACACACAGATACGCAGTATTTT
>TRBJ1-3|-|TRBV27|-
CASSQGSSGNTIYF
TGTGCCAGCAGTCAGGGAAGCTCTGGAAACACCATATATTTT
>TRBJ2-7|TRBD2|TRBV6-1|-
CASSDPGLAGEGHEQYF
TGTGCCAGCAGTGATCCGGGACTAGCGGGAGAGGGCCACGAGCAGTACTTC
>TRBJ2-3|-|TRBV7-3|many
CASSRGRRSTDTQYF
TGTGCCAGCAGCCGCGGCCGGCGAAGCACAGATACGCAGTATTTT
>TRBJ2-7|TRBD1|TRBV27|-
CASANRGPMYEQYF
TGTGCCTCAGCAAACAGGGGACCTATGTACGAGCAGTACTTC
>TRBJ2-1|TRBD2|TRBV28|-
CASSSGVYNEQFF
TGTGCCAGCTCTAGCGGGGTATACAATGAGCAGTTCTTC
>TRBJ1-1|-|TRBV5-1|few
CASSEGPSGTTEAFF
TGCGCCAGCAGCGAGGGACCAAGCGGAACTACTGAAGCTTTCTTT
>TRBJ1-1|TRBD1|TRBV29-1|few
CSASEGGAEAFF
TGCAGCGCTTCCGAAGGGGGCGCTGAAGCTTTCTTT
>TRBJ2-5|-|TRBV9|many
CASSLETRQETQYF
TGTGCCAGCAGCCTAGAGACACGACAAGAGACCCAGTACTTC
>TRBJ2-5|TRBD1|TRBV5-1|-
CASRVVRGSETQYF
TGCGCCAGCAGAGTGGTCAGGGGGTCAGAGACCCAGTACTTC
>TRBJ2-1|TRBD1|TRBV27|many
CASSLKVGTGASTYNEQFF
TGTGCCAGCAGTCTTAAGGTTGGGACAGGGGCCTCGACGTACAATGAGCAGTTCTTC
>TRBJ1-2|-|TRBV5-8|many
CASSIGQPVGYGYTF
TGTGCCAGCAGCATAGGACAGCCCGTTGGCTATGGCTACACCTTC
>TRBJ2-3|TRBD2|TRBV2|few
CASSSHGLARTQYF
TGTGCCAGCAGTTCTCACGGACTAGCCCGGACGCAGTATTTT
>TRBJ2-1|TRBD2|TRBV7-2|-
CASGFSGGPHNEQFF
TGTGCCAGCGGCTTTAGCGGGGGCCCCCACAATGAGCAGTTCTTC
>TRBJ1-1|-|TRBV5-6|few
CASSLWRAGSEAFF
TGTGCCAGCAGCTTGTGGAGGGCAGGATCTGAAGCTTTCTTT